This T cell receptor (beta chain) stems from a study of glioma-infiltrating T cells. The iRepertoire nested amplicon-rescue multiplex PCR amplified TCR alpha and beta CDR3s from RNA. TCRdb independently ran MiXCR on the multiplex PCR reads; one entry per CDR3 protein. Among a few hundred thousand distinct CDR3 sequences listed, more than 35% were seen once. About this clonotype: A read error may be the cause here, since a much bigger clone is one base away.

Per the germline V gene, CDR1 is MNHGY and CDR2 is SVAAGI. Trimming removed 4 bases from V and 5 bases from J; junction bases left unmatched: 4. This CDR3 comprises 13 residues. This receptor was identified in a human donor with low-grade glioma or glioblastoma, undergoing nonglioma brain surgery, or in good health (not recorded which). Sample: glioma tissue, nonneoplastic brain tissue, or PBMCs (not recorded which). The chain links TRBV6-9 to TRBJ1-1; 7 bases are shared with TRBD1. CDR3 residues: CASSCRGWTEAFF. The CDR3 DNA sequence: TGTGCCAGCAGTTGCAGGGGGTGGACTGAAGCTTTCTTT.